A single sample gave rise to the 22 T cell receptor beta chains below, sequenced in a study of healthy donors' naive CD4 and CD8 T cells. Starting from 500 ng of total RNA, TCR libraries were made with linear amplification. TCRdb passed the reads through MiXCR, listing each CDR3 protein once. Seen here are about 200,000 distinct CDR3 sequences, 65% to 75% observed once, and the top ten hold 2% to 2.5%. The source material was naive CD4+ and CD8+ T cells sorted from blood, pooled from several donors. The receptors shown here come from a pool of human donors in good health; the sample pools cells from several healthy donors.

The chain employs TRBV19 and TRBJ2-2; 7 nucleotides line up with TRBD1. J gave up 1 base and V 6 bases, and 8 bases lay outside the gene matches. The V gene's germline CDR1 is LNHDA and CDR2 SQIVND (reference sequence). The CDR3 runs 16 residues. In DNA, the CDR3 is TGTGCCAGTAGCCCCACCCGACAGGGGAACACCGGGGAGCTGTTTTTT. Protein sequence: CASSPTRQGNTGELFF. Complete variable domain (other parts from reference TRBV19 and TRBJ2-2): DGGITQSPKYLFRKEGQNVTLSCEQNLNHDAMYWYRQDPGQGLRLIYYSQIVNDFQKGDIAEGYSVSREKKESFPLTVTSAQKNPTAFYLCASSPTRQGNTGELFFGEGSRLTVL.

CDR3 in amino acids: CASSSGPVPYDTQYF. Written as DNA, the CDR3 is TGTGCCAGCAGCTCCGGACCCGTCCCCTACGATACGCAGTATTTT. The chain is built from TRBV11-2 and TRBJ2-3; D not certain. This CDR3 spans 15 amino acids. The V gene lost 4 bases and the J gene lost 6 bases, with 17 bases spanning the gap. The germline V gene encodes CDR1 SGHAT and CDR2 FQNNGV.

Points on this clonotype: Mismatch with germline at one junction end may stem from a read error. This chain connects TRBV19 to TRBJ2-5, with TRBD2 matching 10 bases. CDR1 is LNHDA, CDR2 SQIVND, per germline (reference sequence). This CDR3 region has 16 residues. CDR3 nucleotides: TGTGCCGGTAGTGAATCTAGCGGGGGAAGACAAGAGACCCAGTACTTC. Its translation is CAGSESSGGRQETQYF.

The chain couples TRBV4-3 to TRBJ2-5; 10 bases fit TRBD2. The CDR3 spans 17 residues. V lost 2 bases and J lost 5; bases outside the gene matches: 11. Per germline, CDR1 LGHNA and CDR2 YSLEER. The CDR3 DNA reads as TGCGCCAGCAGCCAAACGGCTAGCGGGGGTGAGGGCGAGACCCAGTACTTC. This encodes CASSQTASGGEGETQYF.

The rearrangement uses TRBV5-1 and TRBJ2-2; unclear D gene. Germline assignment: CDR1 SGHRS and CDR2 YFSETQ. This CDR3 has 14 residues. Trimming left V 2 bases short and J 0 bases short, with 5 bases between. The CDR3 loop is CASSFIANTGELFF. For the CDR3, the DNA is TGCGCCAGCAGCTTTATCGCGAACACCGGGGAGCTGTTTTTT.

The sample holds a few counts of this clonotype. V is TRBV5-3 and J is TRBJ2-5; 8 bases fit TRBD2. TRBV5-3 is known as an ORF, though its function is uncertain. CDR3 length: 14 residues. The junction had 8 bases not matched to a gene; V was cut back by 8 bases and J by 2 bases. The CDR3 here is CASSPAGAQETQYF. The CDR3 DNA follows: TGTGCCAGCAGCCCAGCGGGGGCGCAAGAGACCCAGTACTTC.

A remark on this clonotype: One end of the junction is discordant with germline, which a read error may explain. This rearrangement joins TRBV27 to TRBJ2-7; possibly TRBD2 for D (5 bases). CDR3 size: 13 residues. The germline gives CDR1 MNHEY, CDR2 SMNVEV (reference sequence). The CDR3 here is CASSSGPAEGSSF. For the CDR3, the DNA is TGTGCCAGCAGTTCCGGGCCCGCCGAGGGTTCGAGTTTC.

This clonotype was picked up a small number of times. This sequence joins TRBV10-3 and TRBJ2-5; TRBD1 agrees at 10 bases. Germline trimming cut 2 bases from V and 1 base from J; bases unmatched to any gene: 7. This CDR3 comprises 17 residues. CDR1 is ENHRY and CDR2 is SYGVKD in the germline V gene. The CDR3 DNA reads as TGTGCCATCAGTGAGGGGGGACAGGGGCCTTTCCAAGAGACCCAGTACTTC. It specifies CAISEGGQGPFQETQYF.

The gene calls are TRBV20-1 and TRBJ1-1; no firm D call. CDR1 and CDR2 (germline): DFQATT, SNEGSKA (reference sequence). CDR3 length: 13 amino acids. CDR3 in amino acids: CSVGKGSGTEAFF. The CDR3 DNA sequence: TGCAGCGTCGGGAAGGGAAGTGGTACTGAAGCTTTCTTT.

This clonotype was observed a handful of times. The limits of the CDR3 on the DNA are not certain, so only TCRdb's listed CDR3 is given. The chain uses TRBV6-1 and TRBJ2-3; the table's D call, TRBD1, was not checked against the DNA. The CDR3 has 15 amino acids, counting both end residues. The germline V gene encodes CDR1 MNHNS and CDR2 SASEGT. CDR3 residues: CASSDFRGGTDTQYF.

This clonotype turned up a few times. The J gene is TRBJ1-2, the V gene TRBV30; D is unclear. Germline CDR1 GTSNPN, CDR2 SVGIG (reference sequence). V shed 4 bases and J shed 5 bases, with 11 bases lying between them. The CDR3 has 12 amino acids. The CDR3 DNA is TGTGCCTGGAATCACGAGGGTTATGGCTACACCTTC. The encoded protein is CAWNHEGYGYTF.

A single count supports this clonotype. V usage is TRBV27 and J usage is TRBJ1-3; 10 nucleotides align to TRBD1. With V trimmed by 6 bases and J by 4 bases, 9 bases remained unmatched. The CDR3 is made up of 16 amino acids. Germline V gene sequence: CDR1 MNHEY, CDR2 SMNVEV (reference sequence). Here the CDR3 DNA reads TGTGCCAGCAGACCGGGACAGGGGACAACGGGAAACACCATATATTTT. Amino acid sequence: CASRPGQGTTGNTIYF.

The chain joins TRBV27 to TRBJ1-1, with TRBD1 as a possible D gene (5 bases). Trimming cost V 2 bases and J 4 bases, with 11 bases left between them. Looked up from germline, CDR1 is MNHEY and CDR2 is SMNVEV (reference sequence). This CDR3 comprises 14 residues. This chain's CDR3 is CASSLRGRTTEAFF. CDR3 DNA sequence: TGTGCCAGCAGTTTACGGGGGAGAACCACTGAAGCTTTCTTT.

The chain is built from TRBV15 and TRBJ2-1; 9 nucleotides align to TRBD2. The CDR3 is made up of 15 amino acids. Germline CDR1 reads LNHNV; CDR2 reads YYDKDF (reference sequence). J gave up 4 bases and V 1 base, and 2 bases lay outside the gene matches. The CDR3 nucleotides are TGTGCCACCAGCAGAGTTGGACTAGCGTACAATGAGCAGTTCTTC. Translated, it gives CATSRVGLAYNEQFF.

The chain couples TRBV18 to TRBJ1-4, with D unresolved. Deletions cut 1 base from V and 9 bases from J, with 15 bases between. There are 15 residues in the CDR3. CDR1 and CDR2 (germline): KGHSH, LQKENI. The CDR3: CASSPQEGVDQKLFF. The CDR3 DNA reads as TGTGCCAGCTCACCACAGGAGGGTGTTGATCAAAAACTGTTTTTT.

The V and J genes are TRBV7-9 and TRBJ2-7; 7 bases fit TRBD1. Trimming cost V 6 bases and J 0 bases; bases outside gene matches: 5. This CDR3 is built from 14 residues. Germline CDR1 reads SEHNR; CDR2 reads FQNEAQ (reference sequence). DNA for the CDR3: TGTGCCAGCAGTTCGGACAGGACCTCCTACGAGCAGTACTTC. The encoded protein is CASSSDRTSYEQYF.

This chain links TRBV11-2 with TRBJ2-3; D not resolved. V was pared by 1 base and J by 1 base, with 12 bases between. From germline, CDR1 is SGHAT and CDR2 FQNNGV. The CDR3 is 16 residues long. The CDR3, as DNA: TGTGCCAGCAGCTTAGGAGGCGGCTGGGGCACAGATACGCAGTATTTT. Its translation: CASSLGGGWGTDTQYF.

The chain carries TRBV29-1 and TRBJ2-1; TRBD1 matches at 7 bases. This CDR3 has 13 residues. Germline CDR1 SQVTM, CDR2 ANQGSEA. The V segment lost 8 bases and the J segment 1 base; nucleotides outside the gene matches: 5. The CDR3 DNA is TGCAGCATAAGACAGGGATCCTACAATGAGCAGTTCTTC. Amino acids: CSIRQGSYNEQFF.

The CDR3 DNA is TGTGCCAGCAGACCCGTTTGGGGAACTAATGAAAAACTGTTTTTT. This sequence encodes CASRPVWGTNEKLFF. This chain uses TRBV6-5 with TRBJ1-4; D gene unclear. This CDR3 has 15 amino acids. V lost 6 bases and J 1 base, leaving 12 bases between the germline ends. Germline CDR1 reads MNHEY; CDR2 reads SVGAGI.

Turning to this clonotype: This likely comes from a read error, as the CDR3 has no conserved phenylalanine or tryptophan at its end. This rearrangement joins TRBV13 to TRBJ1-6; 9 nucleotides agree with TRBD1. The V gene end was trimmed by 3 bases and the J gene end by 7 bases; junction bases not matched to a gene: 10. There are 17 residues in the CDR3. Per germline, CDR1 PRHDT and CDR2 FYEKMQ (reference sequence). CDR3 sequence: CASSLEGQGGRNSPLHL. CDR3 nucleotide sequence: TGTGCCAGCAGCTTGGAGGGACAGGGCGGGAGGAATTCACCCCTCCACCTT.

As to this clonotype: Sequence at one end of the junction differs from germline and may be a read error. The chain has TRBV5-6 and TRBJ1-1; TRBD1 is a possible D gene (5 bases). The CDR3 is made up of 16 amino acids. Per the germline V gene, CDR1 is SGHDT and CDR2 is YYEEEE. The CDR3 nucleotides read TGCGCCAGCAGCTTGGTGTCAGGGCGATCGAACACTGAAGCTTTCTTT. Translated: CASSLVSGRSNTEAFF.

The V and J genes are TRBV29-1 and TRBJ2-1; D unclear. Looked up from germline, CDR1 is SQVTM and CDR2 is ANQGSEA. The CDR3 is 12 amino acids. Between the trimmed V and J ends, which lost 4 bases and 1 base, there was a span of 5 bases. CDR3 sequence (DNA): TGCAGCGTTGCTCCTTCCTACAATGAGCAGTTCTTC. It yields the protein CSVAPSYNEQFF.